This T cell receptor beta chain was identified in a study of Ad26.COV2.S vaccination and SARS-CoV-2 variants. Treatment denoted: 19 received Ad26.COV2.S at low or high dose, single or two shots; five or six received placebo; per-sample allocation not given. Samples were taken on day 63 after the first vaccine or placebo injection. Produced via immunoSEQ multiplex PCR; TCRdb's table is partial and in-frame only. The sample holds a few hundred thousand clones, 75% to 95% seen once. The CDR3 spans 12 residues. Germline assignment: CDR1 MDHEN and CDR2 SYDVKM. V gave up 5 bases and J gave up 14 bases; unmatched junction bases: 9.

The TCR was taken from a person aged 18 to 59 who received the Ad26.COV2.S COVID-19 vaccine or a placebo. The rearrangement uses TRBV28 and TRBJ2-1, with 7 positions matching TRBD2. The specimen comprised peripheral blood, sampled in a trial of Ad26.COV2.S vaccine versus placebo. CDR3 loop: CASSTPGLWEFF. The DNA for the CDR3 is TGTGCCAGCAGTACCCCGGGACTATGGGAGTTCTTC.